This T cell receptor (beta chain) was sequenced in a study of cytomegalovirus exposure and HLA in healthy donors. Germline V gene sequence: CDR1 SGDLS, CDR2 YYNGEE. The CDR3 covers 15 residues. Trimming removed 0 bases from V and 0 bases from J, with 8 bases in between. TCRdb's copy holds only in-frame clones and misses some; the assay was immunoSEQ multiplex PCR. The data contain some 130,000 clones, approximately 84% of them singletons. This clonotype was obtained from a man under 40 in good health and CMV-seropositive. Sample: PBMCs. The genes are TRBV9 and TRBJ2-3; unclear D gene. The CDR3 bases are TGTGCCAGCAGCGTAGATTCTAGAAGCACAGATACGCAGTATTTT. Protein product: CASSVDSRSTDTQYF.